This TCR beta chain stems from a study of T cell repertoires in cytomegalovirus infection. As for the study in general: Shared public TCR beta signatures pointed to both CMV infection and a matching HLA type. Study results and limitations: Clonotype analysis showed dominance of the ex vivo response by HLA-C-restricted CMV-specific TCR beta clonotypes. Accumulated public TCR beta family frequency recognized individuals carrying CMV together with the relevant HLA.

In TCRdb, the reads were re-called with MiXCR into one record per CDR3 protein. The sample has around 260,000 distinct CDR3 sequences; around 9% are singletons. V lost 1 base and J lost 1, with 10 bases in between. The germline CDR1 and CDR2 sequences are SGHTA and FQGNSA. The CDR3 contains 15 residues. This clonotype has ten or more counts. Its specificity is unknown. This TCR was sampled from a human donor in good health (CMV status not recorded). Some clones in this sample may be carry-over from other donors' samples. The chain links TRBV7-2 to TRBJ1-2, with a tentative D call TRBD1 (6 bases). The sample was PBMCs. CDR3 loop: CASSLGGAVNYGYTF. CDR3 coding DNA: TGTGCCAGCAGCTTAGGGGGGGCCGTTAACTATGGCTACACCTTC.